This TCR beta chain was retrieved from a study of shared clonotypes between healthy human individuals. Study observations and caveats: Memory subsets generally showed smaller estimated richness than naive subsets did.

In the original processing: Junction-only sequences without quality scores came from ImmunoSEQ, so filtering differed. Assay: immunoSEQ multiplex PCR; the TCRdb copy retains only in-frame clones and omits some. Clone size and the V and J calls come from that table; the DNA yielded D and trimming. Found here are about 1 million clones, approximately 70% of them singletons; the top ten hold approximately 1.5%. Germline loops: CDR1 SNHLY, CDR2 FYNNEI. V trimming: 6 bases; J trimming: 2 bases; junction bases outside the gene matches: 8. The CDR3 sequence is 16 residues long. The table lists this clone with a few counts. Its specificity is not known.

Sequencing input: memory CD4+ T cells sorted from blood. Subset in this sample: CD45RA-negative fraction. The rearrangement uses TRBV2 and TRBJ1-1; TRBD1 agrees at 11 bases. This receptor was obtained from a young man in good health. CDR3 sequence (DNA): TGTGCCAGCAGACCGGGACAGGGGGGAAAAAACACTGAAGCTTTCTTT. Translating it yields CASRPGQGGKNTEAFF.